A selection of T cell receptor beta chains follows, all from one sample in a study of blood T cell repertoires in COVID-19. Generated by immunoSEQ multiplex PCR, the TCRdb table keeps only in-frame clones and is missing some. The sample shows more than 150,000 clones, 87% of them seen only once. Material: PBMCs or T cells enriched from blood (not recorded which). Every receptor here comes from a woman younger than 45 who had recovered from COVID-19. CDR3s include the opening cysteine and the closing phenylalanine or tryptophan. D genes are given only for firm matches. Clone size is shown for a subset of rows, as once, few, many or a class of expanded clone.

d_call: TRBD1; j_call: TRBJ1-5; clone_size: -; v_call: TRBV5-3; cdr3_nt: TGTGCCAGACACTTGACGTCCAGGGGGGACCCCGATCAGCCCCAGCATTTT; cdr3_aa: CARHLTSRGDPDQPQHF
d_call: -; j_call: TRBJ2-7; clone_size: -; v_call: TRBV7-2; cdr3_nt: TGTGCCAGCAGCCTCCCAACGGCGGGATACCACGAGCAGTACTTC; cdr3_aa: CASSLPTAGYHEQYF
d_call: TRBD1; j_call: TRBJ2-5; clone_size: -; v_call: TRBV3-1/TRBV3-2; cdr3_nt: TGTGCCAGCAGCCAAGATGCCAGGGGGCGGGAGACCCAGTACTTC; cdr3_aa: CASSQDARGRETQYF
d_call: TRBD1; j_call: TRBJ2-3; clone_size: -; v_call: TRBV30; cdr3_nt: TGTGCCTGGAGTGTGGGGTGGACAGGGAGCACAGATACGCAGTATTTT; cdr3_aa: CAWSVGWTGSTDTQYF
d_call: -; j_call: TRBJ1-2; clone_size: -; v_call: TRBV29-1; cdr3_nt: TGCAGCGTTGAAGAAACGGGTGGCTATGGCTACACCTTC; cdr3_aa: CSVEETGGYGYTF
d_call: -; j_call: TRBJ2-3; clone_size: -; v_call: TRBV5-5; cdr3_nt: TGTGCCAGCAGCTTTCTGGTAGCGTCGAGCACAGATACGCAGTATTTT; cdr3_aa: CASSFLVASSTDTQYF
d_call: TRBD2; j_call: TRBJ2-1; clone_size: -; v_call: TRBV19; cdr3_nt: TGTGCCAGTAGCACTAGCGGGGAGACCTACAATGAGCAGTTCTTC; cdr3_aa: CASSTSGETYNEQFF
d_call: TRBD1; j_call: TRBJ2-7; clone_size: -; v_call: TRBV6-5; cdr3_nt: TGTGCCAGCAGTTACTCGCAGGGACAGAGCTCCTACGAGCAGTACTTC; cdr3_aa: CASSYSQGQSSYEQYF
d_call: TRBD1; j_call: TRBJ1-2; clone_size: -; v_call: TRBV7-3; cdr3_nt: TGTGCCAGCAGCTTAGGGACAGACTATGGCTACACCTTC; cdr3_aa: CASSLGTDYGYTF
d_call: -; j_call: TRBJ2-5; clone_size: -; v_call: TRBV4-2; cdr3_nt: TGTGCCAGCAGCCAAGCCCCAGGGTCGCAAGAGACCCAGTACTTC; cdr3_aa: CASSQAPGSQETQYF
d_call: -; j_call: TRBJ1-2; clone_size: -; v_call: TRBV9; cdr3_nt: TGTGCCAGCAGCGCCCCCCGGGGCTATGGCTACACCTTC; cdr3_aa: CASSAPRGYGYTF
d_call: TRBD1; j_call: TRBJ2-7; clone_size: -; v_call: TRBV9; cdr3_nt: TGTGCCAGCAGCGCCGGGACAGTCAGCTACGAGCAGTACTTC; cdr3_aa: CASSAGTVSYEQYF
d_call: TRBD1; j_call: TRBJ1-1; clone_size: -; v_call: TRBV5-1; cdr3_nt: TGCGCCAGCAGCTTGGAGGCAGGGGGCTTTGAAGCTTTCTTT; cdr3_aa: CASSLEAGGFEAFF
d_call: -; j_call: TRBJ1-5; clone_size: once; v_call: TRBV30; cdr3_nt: TGTGCCTGGAGACACTCTGGGGGGGGGAGCAATCAGCCCCAGCATTTT; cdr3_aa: CAWRHSGGGSNQPQHF
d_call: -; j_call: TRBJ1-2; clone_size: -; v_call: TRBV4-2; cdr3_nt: TGTGCCAGCAGCCAAGCTCAGGATTTGGACTATGGCTACACCTTC; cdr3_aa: CASSQAQDLDYGYTF
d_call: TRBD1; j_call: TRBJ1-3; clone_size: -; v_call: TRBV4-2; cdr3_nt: TGTGCCAGCAGCCGACAGGGAGGAAACACCATATATTTT; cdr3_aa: CASSRQGGNTIYF
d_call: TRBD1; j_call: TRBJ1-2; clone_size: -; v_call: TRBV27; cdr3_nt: TGTGCCAGCAGTTTGGGCAGGGGGCGAGATGGCTACACCTTC; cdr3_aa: CASSLGRGRDGYTF
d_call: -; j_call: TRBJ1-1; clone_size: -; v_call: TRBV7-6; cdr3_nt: TGTGCCAGCAGCTTAGGGCGGGGGAGGGCAGACACTGAAGCTTTCTTT; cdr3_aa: CASSLGRGRADTEAFF
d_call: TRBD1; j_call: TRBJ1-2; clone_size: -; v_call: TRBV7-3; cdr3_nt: TGTGCCAGCAGCTTAGGACAGGTACAACACTTC; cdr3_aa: CASSLGQVQHF
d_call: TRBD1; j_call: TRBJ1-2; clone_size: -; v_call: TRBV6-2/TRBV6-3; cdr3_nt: TGTGCCAGCAGTTTTGATAACAGGGGGCAAGGCTACACCTTC; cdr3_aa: CASSFDNRGQGYTF
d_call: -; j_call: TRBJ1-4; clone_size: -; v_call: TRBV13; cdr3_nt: TGTGCCAGCAGCCACTCTAGCGAAAAACTGTTTTTT; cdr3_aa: CASSHSSEKLFF
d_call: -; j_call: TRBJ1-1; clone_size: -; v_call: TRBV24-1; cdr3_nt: TGTGCCACCAGTGAGGCAGGTGAAGCTTTCTTT; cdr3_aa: CATSEAGEAFF
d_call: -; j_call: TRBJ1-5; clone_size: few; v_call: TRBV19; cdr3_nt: TGTGCCAGTAGGCCACAGGGAGACCAGCCCCAGCATTTT; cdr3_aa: CASRPQGDQPQHF
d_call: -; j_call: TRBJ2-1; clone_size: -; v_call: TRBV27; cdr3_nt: TGTGCCAGCAGTTTATTAGCTAGCGCGCGCTACAATGAGCAGTTCTTC; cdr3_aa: CASSLLASARYNEQFF
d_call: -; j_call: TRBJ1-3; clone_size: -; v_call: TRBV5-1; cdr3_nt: TGCGCCAGCAGCCCGGGACAAGAGGACACCATATATTTT; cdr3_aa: CASSPGQEDTIYF
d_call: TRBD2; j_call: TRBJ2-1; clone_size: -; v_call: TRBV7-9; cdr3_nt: TGTGCCAGCAGCTCCGGGACTAGCGGAGCCAAGCAGTTCTTC; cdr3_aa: CASSSGTSGAKQFF
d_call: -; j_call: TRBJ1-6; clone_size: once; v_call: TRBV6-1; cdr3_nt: TGTGCCAGCAGTGAAATGGGGGGTAATTCACCCCTCCACTTT; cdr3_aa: CASSEMGGNSPLHF
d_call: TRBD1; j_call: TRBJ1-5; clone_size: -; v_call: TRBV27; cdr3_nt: TGTGCCAGCCGACAGGGAGTGAGCAATCAGCCCCAGCATTTT; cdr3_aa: CASRQGVSNQPQHF
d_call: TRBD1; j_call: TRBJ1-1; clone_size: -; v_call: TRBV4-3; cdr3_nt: TGCGCCAGCGGGCCGGGACAGTTCAACACTGAAGCTTTCTTT; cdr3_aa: CASGPGQFNTEAFF
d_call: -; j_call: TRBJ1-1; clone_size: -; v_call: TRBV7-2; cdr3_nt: TGTGCCAGCAGCTTAGACCCTTCGGGAGCTTTCTTT; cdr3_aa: CASSLDPSGAFF
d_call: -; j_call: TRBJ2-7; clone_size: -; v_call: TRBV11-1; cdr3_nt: TGTGCCAGCAGCTTATTGGCTTTTTCCTACGAGCAGTACTTC; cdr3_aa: CASSLLAFSYEQYF
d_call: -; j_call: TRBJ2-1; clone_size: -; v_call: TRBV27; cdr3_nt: TGTGCCAGCAGTTTACTGGGGGCGGGCTACAATGAGCAGTTCTTC; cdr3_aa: CASSLLGAGYNEQFF
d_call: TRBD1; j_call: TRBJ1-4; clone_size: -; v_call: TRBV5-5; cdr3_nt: TGTGCCAGCAGCATCGGACAGGTGGCTGAAAAACTGTTTTTT; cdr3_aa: CASSIGQVAEKLFF
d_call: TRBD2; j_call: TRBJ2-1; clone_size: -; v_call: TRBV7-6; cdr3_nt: TGTGCCAGCAGCGCCTCTAGCGGGAGGGATAATGAGCAGTTCTTC; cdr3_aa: CASSASSGRDNEQFF
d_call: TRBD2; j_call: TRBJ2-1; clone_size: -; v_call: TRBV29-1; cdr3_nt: TGCAGCGGCGGACTAGCGGGAGTTTCAGATGAGCAGTTCTTC; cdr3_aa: CSGGLAGVSDEQFF
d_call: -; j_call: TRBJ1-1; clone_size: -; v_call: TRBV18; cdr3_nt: TGTGCCAGCTCACTAGGACAGACGAACACTGAAGCTTTCTTT; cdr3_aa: CASSLGQTNTEAFF
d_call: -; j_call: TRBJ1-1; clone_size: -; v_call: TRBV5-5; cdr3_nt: TGTGCCAGCAGCTTGGCCCCCGAGGGAATGAACACTGAAGCTTTCTTT; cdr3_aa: CASSLAPEGMNTEAFF
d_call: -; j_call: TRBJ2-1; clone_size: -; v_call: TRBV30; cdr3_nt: TGTGCCTGGAGTGTAGGAGGGTTGGCGTTCTTC; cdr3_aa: CAWSVGGLAFF
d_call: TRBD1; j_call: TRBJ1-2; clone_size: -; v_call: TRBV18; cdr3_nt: TGTGCCAGCTCTCGGACAGGGGGCGACGGCTACACCTTC; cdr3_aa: CASSRTGGDGYTF
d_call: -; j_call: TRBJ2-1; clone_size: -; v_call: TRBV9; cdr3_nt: TGTGCCAGCAGAGGAGGGGAGGACAGGACTTACAATGAGCAGTTCTTC; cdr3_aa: CASRGGEDRTYNEQFF
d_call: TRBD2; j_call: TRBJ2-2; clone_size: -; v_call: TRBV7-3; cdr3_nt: TGTGCCAGCAGCTTAACTAGCGGGGGCACCGGGGAGCTGTTTTTT; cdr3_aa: CASSLTSGGTGELFF
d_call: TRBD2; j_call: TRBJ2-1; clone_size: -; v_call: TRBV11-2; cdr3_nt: TGTGCCAGCAGCGGCGGGGGGACGGGTACTGGCAATGAGCAGTTCTTC; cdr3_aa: CASSGGGTGTGNEQFF
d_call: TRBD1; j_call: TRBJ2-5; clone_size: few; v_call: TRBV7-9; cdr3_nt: TGTGCCAGCAGCCCAGGGACCGGGACAGAGGAGACCCAGTACTTC; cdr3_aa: CASSPGTGTEETQYF
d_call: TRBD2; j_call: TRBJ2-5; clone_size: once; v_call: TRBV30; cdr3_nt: TGTGCCTGGAGAGCGGGGACTCTCTTTCAAGAGACCCAGTACTTC; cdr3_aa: CAWRAGTLFQETQYF
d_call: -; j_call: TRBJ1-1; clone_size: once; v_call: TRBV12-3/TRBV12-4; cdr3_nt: TGTGCCAGCAGTCCTGGCAGGGGAACTGAAGCTTTCTTT; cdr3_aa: CASSPGRGTEAFF
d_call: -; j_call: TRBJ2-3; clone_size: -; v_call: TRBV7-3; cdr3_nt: TGTGCCAGCAGCTTAACGGACTCGGGCGTTACGCAGTATTTT; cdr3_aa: CASSLTDSGVTQYF
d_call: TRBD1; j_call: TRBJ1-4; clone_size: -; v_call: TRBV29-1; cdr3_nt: TGCAGCGTTGGAGGAACAGGGGATGAAAAACTGTTTTTT; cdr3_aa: CSVGGTGDEKLFF
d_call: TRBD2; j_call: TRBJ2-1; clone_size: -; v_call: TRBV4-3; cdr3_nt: TGCGCCAGCAGCCAAGATGGGCTAGCGGGGGACAATGAGCAGTTCTTC; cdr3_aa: CASSQDGLAGDNEQFF
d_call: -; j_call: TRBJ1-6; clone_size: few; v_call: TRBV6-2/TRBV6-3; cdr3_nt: TGTGCCAGCAGCCGAACAAGATCCCGGCAGGGATCCCTGAATTCACCCCTCCACTTT; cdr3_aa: CASSRTRSRQGSLNSPLHF
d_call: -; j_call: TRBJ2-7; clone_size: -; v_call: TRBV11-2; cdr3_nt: TGTGCCAGCAGCGCCCGGTTGGTTGGCGGAGTTTACGAGCAGTACTTC; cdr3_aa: CASSARLVGGVYEQYF
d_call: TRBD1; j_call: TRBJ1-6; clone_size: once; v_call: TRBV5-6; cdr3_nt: TGTGCCAGCAGCATTGGGACAGGGTATAATTCACCCCTCCACTTT; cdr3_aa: CASSIGTGYNSPLHF